The rows below give T cell receptor beta chains drawn from one sample of a study of immune evolution from preneoplasia to lung adenocarcinoma. Assay used: immunoSEQ multiplex PCR; TCRdb lists only in-frame clones, some missing. The sample lists 5,000 to 6,500 clones; over 65% were seen once. The sample comprised FFPE adjacent normal lung tissue. The receptors come from a person aged 70 to 85 with lung adenocarcinoma. The CDR3 runs from the conserved cysteine through the conserved F or W.

CATSRGSSGETQYF,TRBV15,TRBJ2-5
CASSSGLAGVQYF,TRBV7-9,TRBJ2-7
CASRGQATNEKLFF,TRBV6-5,TRBJ1-4
CASSYRSGQNYGYTF,TRBV6-5,TRBJ1-2
CASSWGGQETQYF,TRBV5-6,TRBJ2-5
CASRQGEGAEAFF,TRBV6-4,TRBJ1-1
CASSGARGRGAFF,TRBV28,TRBJ1-1
CAWVPTGTGGSEQFF,TRBV30,TRBJ2-1
CSVESVRVGQETQYF,TRBV29-1,TRBJ2-5
CASSYSGTNEKLFF,TRBV6-5,TRBJ1-4
CASSPAGRVDTQYF,TRBV19,TRBJ2-3
CANSYGTTRTQYF,TRBV6-5,TRBJ2-5
CSVGGLGQGSRNTEAFF,TRBV29-1,TRBJ1-1
CASSQDWQYSNQPQHF,TRBV4-1,TRBJ1-5
CAWSRVGASGGDTQYF,TRBV30,TRBJ2-3
CASSIWRGGQTQYF,TRBV7-2,TRBJ2-5
CASSWRYQETQYF,TRBV27,TRBJ2-5
CASSSGDSGNTIYF,TRBV5-1,TRBJ1-3
CASSSGGRDTQYF,TRBV5-1,TRBJ2-3
CASSLWDRDEEKLFF,TRBV28,TRBJ1-4
CASSSNPGLSTGELFF,TRBV7-8,TRBJ2-2
CAWIKRGAEETQYF,TRBV30,TRBJ2-5
CASSLVAGGGHEQFF,TRBV5-1,TRBJ2-1
CASSPRDRNYEQYF,TRBV18,TRBJ2-7
CASSWTATYEQYF,TRBV11-2,TRBJ2-7
CASRPPPRMNTEAFF,TRBV28,TRBJ1-1
CSVEGGAASPSYGYTF,TRBV29-1,TRBJ1-2
CASSLTQWETQYF,TRBV5-1,TRBJ2-5
CAWSEDFLNTEAFF,TRBV30,TRBJ1-1
CASSTRAGGTEAFF,TRBV7-9,TRBJ1-1
CASSSIVGETQYF,TRBV6-6,TRBJ2-5
CASSYSIAGPQETQYF,TRBV6-6,TRBJ2-5